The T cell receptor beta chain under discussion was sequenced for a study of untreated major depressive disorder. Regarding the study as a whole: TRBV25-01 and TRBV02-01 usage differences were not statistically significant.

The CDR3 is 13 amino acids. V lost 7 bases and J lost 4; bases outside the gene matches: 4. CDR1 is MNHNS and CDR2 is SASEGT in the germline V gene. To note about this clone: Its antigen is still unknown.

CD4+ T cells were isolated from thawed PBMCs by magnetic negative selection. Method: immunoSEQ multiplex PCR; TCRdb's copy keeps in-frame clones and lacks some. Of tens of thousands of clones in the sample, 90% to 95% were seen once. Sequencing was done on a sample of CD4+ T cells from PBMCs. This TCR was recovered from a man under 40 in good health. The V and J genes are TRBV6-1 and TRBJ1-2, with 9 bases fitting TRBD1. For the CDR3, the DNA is TGTGCCAGCACCATACAGGGGGCCTATGGCTACACCTTC. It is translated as CASTIQGAYGYTF.